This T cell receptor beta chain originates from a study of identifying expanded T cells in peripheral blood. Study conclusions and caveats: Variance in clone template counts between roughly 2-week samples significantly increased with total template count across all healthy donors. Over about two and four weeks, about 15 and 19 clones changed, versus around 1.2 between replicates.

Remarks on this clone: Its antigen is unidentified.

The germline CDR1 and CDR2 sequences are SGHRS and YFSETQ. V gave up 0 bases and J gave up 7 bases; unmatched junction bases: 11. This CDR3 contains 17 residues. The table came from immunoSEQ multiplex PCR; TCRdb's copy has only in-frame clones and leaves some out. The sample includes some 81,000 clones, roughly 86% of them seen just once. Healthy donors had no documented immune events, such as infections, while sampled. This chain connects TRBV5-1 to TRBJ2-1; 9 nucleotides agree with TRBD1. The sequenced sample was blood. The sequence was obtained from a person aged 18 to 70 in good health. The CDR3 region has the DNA TGCGCCAGCAGCTTGGTGCTAACGGGACAGGGTACGAATGAGCAGTTCTTC. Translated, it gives CASSLVLTGQGTNEQFF.